This T cell receptor (beta chain) was sequenced during a study of regulatory T cells in long-lasting Graves disease. About the research overall: Patients newly diagnosed with Graves' had been on antithyroid drugs for under 3 months.

Trimming shortened V by 1 base and J by 3 bases, and 15 bases separated the two germline ends. This CDR3 has 16 amino acids. Germline V gene sequence: CDR1 SNHLY, CDR2 FYNNEI. This clonotype was recorded only once. Time point of the sample: newly diagnosed GD, antithyroid drugs for less than 3 months. Construction of the TCR library relied on RNA isolated from PBMCs. Collection of peripheral blood (nine milliliters) was done using EDTA tubes. Investigators prepared the TCR beta libraries by applying iRepertoire HTBI primers and Arm-PCR of CDR3 regions. TCRdb reprocessed the multiplex PCR reads via MiXCR and lists one record per CDR3 protein. Among around 420,000 distinct CDR3 sequences listed, approximately 15% were seen once. The sample was also linked to a second study, of T cells in Graves' hyperthyroidism and ophthalmopathy. Turning to that study: In the first-round RT-PCR of the TCR CDR3, the HTBI primer set was used. Ophthalmopathy could be told apart from stable hyperthyroidism with a 13 V-J model.

The chain combines TRBV2 with TRBJ1-1; TRBD1 is a possible D gene (6 bases). The sample consisted of peripheral blood mononuclear cells (PBMCs), taken at new diagnosis, from a patient treated with antithyroid drugs. The source of this sequence is a middle-aged woman with Graves disease. The CDR3 sequence: CASSEGGGGSDTEAFF. The CDR3 DNA follows: TGTGCCAGCAGTGAAGGGGGCGGGGGCAGCGACACTGAAGCTTTCTTT. Full variable domain (missing parts from reference TRBV2 and TRBJ1-1): EPEVTQTPSHQVTQMGQEVILRCVPISNHLYFYWYRQILGQKVEFLVSFYNNEISEKSEIFDDQFSVERPDGSNFTLKIRSTKLEDSAMYFCASSEGGGGSDTEAFFGQGTRLTVV.